What follows are 9 T cell receptor beta chains derived from one specimen sequenced in a study of blood T cell repertoires in COVID-19. The method was immunoSEQ multiplex PCR; TCRdb's version includes in-frame clones alone and lacks a portion of them. Among 260,000 or so clones listed, under 90% were seen once. Material: PBMCs or T cells enriched from blood (not recorded which). These receptors were taken from a man younger than 30 who had recovered from COVID-19.

V and J are TRBV4-1 and TRBJ1-6; D is uncertain. The CDR3 runs 15 residues. Trimming cost V 4 bases and J 8 bases, with 15 bases left between them. CDR1 and CDR2 (germline): MGHRA, YSYEKL. The CDR3 region is CASSREGAADSPLHF. The CDR3 DNA is TGCGCCAGCAGCCGGGAGGGTGCGGCGGATTCACCCCTCCACTTT.

The J gene is TRBJ2-3, the V gene TRBV5-6; the match to TRBD1 covers 10 bases. CDR3 length equals 15 residues. V gave up 5 bases and J gave up 1 base; unmatched junction bases: 4. CDR1 and CDR2 from the germline V gene are SGHDT and YYEEEE. The CDR3 sequence: CASSFGTGGTDTQYF. The DNA for the CDR3 is TGTGCCAGCAGTTTCGGGACAGGGGGCACAGATACGCAGTATTTT.

This rearrangement joins TRBV29-1 to TRBJ2-1, with no clear D. CDR1 is SQVTM and CDR2 is ANQGSEA in the germline V gene. V was shortened by 3 bases and J by 10 bases, with 4 bases between the two germline ends. This CDR3 region has 9 residues. DNA for the CDR3: TGCAGCGTTGATCCAGAGCAGTTCTTC. It encodes CSVDPEQFF.

The chain recombines TRBV6-5 with TRBJ2-3; tentatively, D is TRBD2 (6 bases). The CDR3 is made up of 15 amino acids. Germline lookup yields CDR1 MNHEY and CDR2 SVGAGI. Trimming pared 7 bases from V and 4 bases from J, leaving 18 bases between. The chain's CDR3 is CASTPEGYEADTQYF. The CDR3 bases are TGTGCCAGCACCCCGGAGGGGTATGAGGCAGATACGCAGTATTTT.

As concerns this clone: Germline and junction disagree at one end, which may indicate a read error. The rearrangement uses TRBV7-7 and TRBJ2-5; 11 bases are shared with TRBD2. The CDR3 sequence is 16 residues long. Germline V CDR1 and CDR2: SSHAT, FNYEAQ (reference sequence). CDR3 in amino acids: CASSPGGTSGQETQYF. CDR3 in DNA: TGTGCTAGCAGCCCCGGGGGGACTAGCGGACAAGAGACCCAGTACTTC.

This clone is a singleton in its sample. This chain links TRBV6-1 with TRBJ1-2; tentative D call: TRBD1 (5 bases). This CDR3 contains 16 residues. Between the trimmed V and J ends, which lost 0 bases and 4 bases, there was a span of 15 bases. The germline gives CDR1 MNHNS, CDR2 SASEGT. For the CDR3, the DNA is TGTGCCAGCAGTGAAGCGGGGCTCGGACGTCTCTATGGCTACACCTTC. Translating it yields CASSEAGLGRLYGYTF.

V and J are TRBV5-8 and TRBJ1-1; tentatively, D is TRBD1 (5 bases). Germline CDR1 and CDR2: SGHTS and YDEGEE. The V end was cut by 0 bases, the J end by 2 bases, with 11 bases between. CDR3 length: 15 residues. As DNA, the CDR3 is TGTGCCAGCAGCTTGGGGGCAGGGCTTAACACTGAAGCTTTCTTT. Its protein product is CASSLGAGLNTEAFF. Full variable domain (missing parts from reference TRBV5-8 and TRBJ1-1): EAGVTQSPTHLIKTRGQQATLRCSPISGHTSVYWYQQALGLGLQFLLWYDEGEERNRGNFPPRFSGRQFPNYSSELNVNALELEDSALYLCASSLGAGLNTEAFFGQGTRLTVV.

The chain recombines TRBV13 with TRBJ2-5; 8 bases match TRBD1. CDR1 is PRHDT, CDR2 FYEKMQ, per germline (reference sequence). V shed 3 bases, J shed 5 bases, and the junction held 5 bases outside the gene matches. The CDR3 sequence is 14 residues long. The CDR3 here is CASSLQGARETQYF. CDR3 nucleotide sequence: TGTGCCAGCAGCTTGCAGGGGGCTAGGGAGACCCAGTACTTC.

The rearrangement links TRBV20-1 to TRBJ1-4; 7 nucleotides align to TRBD1. CDR3 length: 14 amino acids. V trimming: 4 bases; J trimming: 7 bases; junction bases outside the gene matches: 9. In germline, CDR1 is DFQATT, CDR2 SNEGSKA (reference sequence). The CDR3 DNA sequence: TGCAGTGCTACTGAGACAGGGTTTGCTGAAAAACTGTTTTTT. Amino acids: CSATETGFAEKLFF.